This T cell receptor beta chain was captured by sequencing in a study of blood T cell repertoires in COVID-19 (dated by TCRdb to 2020 to 2022). General notes on the study: Samples from collaborators originated in the United States, Italy and Spain and spanned both the acute and convalescent phases of COVID-19. Nearly every sample came with metadata listing a de-identified subject ID, COVID-19 status, age in years and sex. The repertoires were released in a freely available public database meant as a resource for research on the immune response to SARS-CoV-2. Subjects who had been exposed to COVID-19, were actively infected with it, or had recovered from it provided the deeply sampled blood TCRbeta repertoires that made up the dataset. The prospective study material was composed of cDNA or gDNA derived from T cells, B-cell-depleted T cells, or PBMCs. The samples were drawn from the first 160 participants of the ongoing ImmuneRACE study and from 950 to 1,500 subjects provided by 6 global collaborators. Where available, HLA class I and class II types were taken from metadata supplied by the sample provider and were not determined by assay-based typing. What the authors observed across the whole study: The amount of clinical and demographic metadata varied by source and participant and was provided uncurated.

Its CDR3 holds 14 amino acids, cysteine through phenylalanine. Only CDR3 DNA is held: 42 bases, read in frame from base 1. From a lookup of the germline V gene, CDR1 and CDR2 are SGHTA and FQGNSA. The V end loses 5 bases and the J end loses 5 bases, and a stretch of 13 bases separates them. Comments on this clone: Its antigen remains undetermined. No base quality values were provided; no much bigger clone lies one nucleotide off.

TCRbeta CDR3 regions were amplified from genomic DNA using the immunoSEQ Assay, a bias-controlled multiplex PCR. The authors' pipeline ran thus. The number of nucleated cells in each sample was estimated from the amplification of reference gene primers within the assay. To quantify the absolute abundance of each unique TCRbeta CDR3 rearrangement, sequence reads were collapsed and filtered. For each sample, productive Simpson clonality was calculated as the square root of Simpson's diversity index across productive rearrangements. This immuneACCESS table, as held by TCRdb, lists in-frame sequences with V and J called but not all clones. Of the missing ones, under half trace to an unresolved V gene in checked studies; the others have no known cause. Clone size and the V and J calls come from that table; the DNA yielded D and trimming. The sample includes over 200,000 clones, with 80% to 90% observed a single time. Of the sample, around 3.7% is held by the ten largest clones.

Participants in the prospective study were enrolled through a virtual design, were aged roughly 18 to 90 years, and lived in approximately 24 United States geographic areas. To assign participants to cohorts, the prospective study relied on clinical history that participants themselves reported in a screening survey and a study questionnaire. A participant counted as exposed if, within 2 weeks of entering the study, that participant had been in contact with someone who had a PCR-confirmed or clinician-diagnosed COVID-19 case. Each participant in the prospective study had whole blood, serum and a nasopharyngeal or oropharyngeal swab collected by mobile phlebotomists. Participants in the prospective study had the option to provide additional blood draws and questionnaires over an approximately 2-month period. Blood samples from the prospective study were shipped frozen or at room temperature prior to DNA extraction.

The clonotype originates from a woman in her 30s who had been exposed to COVID-19. Sequencing was performed on PBMCs or T cells enriched from blood (not recorded which). The chain is made from TRBV7-2 and TRBJ1-5, and possibly TRBD1, on 5 matching bases. The CDR3 region: CASSLLRGDQPQHF. In nucleotide form, the sequence is TGTGCCAGCAGCCTACTCCGGGGGGATCAGCCCCAGCATTTT.